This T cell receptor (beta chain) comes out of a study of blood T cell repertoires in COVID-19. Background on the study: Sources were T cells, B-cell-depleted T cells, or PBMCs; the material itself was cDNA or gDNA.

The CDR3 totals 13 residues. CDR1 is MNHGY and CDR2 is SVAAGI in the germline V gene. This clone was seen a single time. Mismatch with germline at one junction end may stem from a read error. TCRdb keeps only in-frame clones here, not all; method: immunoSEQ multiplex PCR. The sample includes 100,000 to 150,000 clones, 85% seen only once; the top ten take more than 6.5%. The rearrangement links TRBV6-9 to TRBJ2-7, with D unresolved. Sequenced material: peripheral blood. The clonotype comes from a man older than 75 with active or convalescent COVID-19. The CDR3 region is CATSFVNNYEQYF. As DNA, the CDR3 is TGTGCCACCAGTTTTGTGAACAACTACGAGCAGTACTTC.